This T cell receptor beta chain was sequenced for a study of T cells in Graves' hyperthyroidism and ophthalmopathy. Study results and caveats: Ophthalmopathy, as predicted by the model, came a median approximately 6.5 months after the prediction.

This clonotype has a count of ten or more. Its matching antigen is unknown. Each diagnosis drew on symptoms, thyroxine, TRAb, thyroid ultrasound and orbital computed tomography findings. J gave up 11 bases and V 7 bases, and 21 bases lay outside the gene matches. The CDR3 sequence is 15 residues long. Per the germline V gene, CDR1 is SQVTM and CDR2 is ANQGSEA. TCR beta CDR3 regions were amplified from RNA. Initially, a first-round RT-PCR of the TCR CDR3 employed the HTBI primer set. TCRdb processed the multiplex PCR reads anew with MiXCR; each CDR3 protein has one entry. The sample lists some 350,000 distinct CDR3 sequences; 15% to 20% were seen once.

The gene calls are TRBV29-1 and TRBJ1-1; 8 bases match TRBD1. This TCR was recovered from a woman younger than 35 with Graves' hyperthyroidism. The sequenced sample consisted of blood. CDR3 sequence: CSGDRSIQSPTGAFF. CDR3 bases: TGCAGCGGGGACAGGTCCATCCAAAGCCCTACGGGGGCTTTCTTT.